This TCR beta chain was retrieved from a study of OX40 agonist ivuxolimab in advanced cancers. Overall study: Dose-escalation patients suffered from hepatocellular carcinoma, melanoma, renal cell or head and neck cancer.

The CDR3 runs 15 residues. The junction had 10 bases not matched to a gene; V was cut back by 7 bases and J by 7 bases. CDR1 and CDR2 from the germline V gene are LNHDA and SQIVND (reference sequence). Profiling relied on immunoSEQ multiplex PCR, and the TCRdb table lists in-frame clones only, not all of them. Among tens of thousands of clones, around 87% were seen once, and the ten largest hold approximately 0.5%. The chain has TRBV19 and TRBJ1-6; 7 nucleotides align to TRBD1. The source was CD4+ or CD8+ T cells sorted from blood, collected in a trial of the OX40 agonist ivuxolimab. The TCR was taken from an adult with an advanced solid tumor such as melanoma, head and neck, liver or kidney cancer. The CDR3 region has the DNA TGTGCCAGTACCCCTCAGGGGGGAAACAATTCACCCCTCCACTTT. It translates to CASTPQGGNNSPLHF. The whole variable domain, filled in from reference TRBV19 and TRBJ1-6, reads DGGITQSPKYLFRKEGQNVTLSCEQNLNHDAMYWYRQDPGQGLRLIYYSQIVNDFQKGDIAEGYSVSREKKESFPLTVTSAQKNPTAFYLCASTPQGGNNSPLHFGNGTRLTVT.